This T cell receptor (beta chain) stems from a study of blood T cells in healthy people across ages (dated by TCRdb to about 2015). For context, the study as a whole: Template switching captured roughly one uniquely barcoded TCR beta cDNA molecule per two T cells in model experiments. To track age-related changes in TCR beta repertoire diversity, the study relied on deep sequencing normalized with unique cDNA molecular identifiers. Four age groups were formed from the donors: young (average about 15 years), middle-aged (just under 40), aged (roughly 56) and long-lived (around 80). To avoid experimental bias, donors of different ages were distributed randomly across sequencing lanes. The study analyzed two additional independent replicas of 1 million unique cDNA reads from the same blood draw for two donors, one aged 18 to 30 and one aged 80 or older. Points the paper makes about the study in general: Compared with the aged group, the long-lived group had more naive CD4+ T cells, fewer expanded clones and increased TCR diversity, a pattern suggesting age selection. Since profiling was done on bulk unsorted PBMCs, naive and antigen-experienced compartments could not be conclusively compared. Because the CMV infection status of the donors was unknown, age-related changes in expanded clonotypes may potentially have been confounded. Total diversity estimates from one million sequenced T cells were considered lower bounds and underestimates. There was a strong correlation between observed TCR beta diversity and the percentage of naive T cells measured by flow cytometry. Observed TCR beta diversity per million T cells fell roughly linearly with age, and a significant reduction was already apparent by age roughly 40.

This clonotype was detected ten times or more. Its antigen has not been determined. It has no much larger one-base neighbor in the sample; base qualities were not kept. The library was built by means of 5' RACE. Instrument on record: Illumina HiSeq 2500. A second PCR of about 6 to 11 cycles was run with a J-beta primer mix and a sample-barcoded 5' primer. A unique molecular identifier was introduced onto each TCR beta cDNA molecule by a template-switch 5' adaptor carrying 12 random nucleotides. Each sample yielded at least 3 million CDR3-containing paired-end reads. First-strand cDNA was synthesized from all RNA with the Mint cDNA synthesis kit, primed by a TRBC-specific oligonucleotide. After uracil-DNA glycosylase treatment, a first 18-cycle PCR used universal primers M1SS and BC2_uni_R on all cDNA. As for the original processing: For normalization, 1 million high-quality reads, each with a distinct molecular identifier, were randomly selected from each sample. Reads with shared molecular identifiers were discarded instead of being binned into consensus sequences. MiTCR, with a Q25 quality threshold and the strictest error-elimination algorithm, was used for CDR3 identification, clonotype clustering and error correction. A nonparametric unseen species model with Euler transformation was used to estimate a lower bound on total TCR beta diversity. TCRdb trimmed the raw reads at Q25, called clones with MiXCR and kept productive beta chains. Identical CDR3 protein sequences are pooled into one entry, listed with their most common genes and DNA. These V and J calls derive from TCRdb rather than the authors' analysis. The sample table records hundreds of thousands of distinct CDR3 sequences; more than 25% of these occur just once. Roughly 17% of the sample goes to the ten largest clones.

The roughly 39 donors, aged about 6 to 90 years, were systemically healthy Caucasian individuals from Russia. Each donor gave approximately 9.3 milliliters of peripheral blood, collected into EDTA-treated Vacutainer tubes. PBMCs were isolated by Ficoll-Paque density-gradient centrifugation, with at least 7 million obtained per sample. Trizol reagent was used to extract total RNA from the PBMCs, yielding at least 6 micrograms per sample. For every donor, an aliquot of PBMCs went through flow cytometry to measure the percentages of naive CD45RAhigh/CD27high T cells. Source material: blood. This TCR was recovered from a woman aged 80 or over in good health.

In nucleotides, the sequence is TGTGCCAGCAGACAAGGGTGGAGATTTAATGAAAAACTGTTTTTT. Its amino acids are CASRQGWRFNEKLFF. The chain links TRBV6-5 with TRBJ1-4, with the D gene too uncertain to name. Including cysteine and phenylalanine, the CDR3 has 15 amino acids. The sequence is cut down to CDR3 DNA, 45 bases in frame from base 1. From the germline V gene, CDR1 is MNHEY and CDR2 is SVGAGI. V and J are truncated by 6 bases and 4 bases respectively, leaving an intervening sequence of 15 bases.